A selection of T cell receptor beta chains follows, all from one sample in a study of blood T cell repertoires in COVID-19. Produced via immunoSEQ multiplex PCR; TCRdb's table is partial and in-frame only. The sample holds about 310,000 clones, roughly 87% seen once. The specimen sequenced was peripheral blood. These receptors all come from a man aged 45-60 years with active or convalescent COVID-19. Both conserved end residues are part of each CDR3. The D gene is left open where the match is weak. Rows give clone size only sometimes, using once, few, many, or a class for an expanded clone.

abundance,d_gene,j_gene,v_gene,CDR3aa,CDR3nt
NA,NA,TRBJ2-7,TRBV10-2,CASREASDTTYEQYF,TGCGCCAGCAGGGAAGCTAGCGACACCACCTACGAGCAGTACTTC
NA,NA,TRBJ2-2,TRBV9,CASSVGGDTGELFF,TGTGCCAGCAGCGTAGGGGGAGATACCGGGGAGCTGTTTTTT
NA,NA,TRBJ1-2,TRBV18,CASSPATDNYGYTF,TGTGCCAGCTCACCGGCGACAGATAACTATGGCTACACCTTC
NA,NA,TRBJ1-4,TRBV7-9,CASSRDPGAPGTNEKLFF,TGTGCCAGCAGCCGCGACCCAGGGGCGCCGGGAACTAATGAAAAACTGTTTTTT
once,NA,TRBJ1-1,TRBV30,CAWIHNSGAFF,TGTGCCTGGATTCACAACAGTGGAGCTTTCTTT
NA,NA,TRBJ2-4,TRBV5-1,CASSPRVHNKNIQYF,TGCGCCAGCAGCCCCCGGGTCCATAATAAAAACATTCAGTACTTC
NA,TRBD1,TRBJ1-4,TRBV6-5,CASSPGTGPNEKLFF,TGTGCCAGCAGCCCCGGGACAGGCCCTAATGAAAAACTGTTTTTT
NA,TRBD1,TRBJ1-2,TRBV3-1/TRBV3-2,CASSQDRDTGDGYTF,TGTGCCAGCAGCCAGGACAGGGACACCGGGGATGGCTACACCTTC
NA,NA,TRBJ2-1,TRBV24-1,CATGRGIRNEQFF,TGTGCCACCGGTAGGGGGATCCGGAATGAGCAGTTCTTC
NA,TRBD2,TRBJ2-3,TRBV7-8,CASSPRTSGSTDTQYF,TGTGCCAGCAGCCCGAGGACTAGCGGTAGCACAGATACGCAGTATTTT
once,TRBD2,TRBJ2-5,TRBV20-1,CSASGMAGGSETQYF,TGCAGTGCTAGTGGGATGGCGGGGGGGTCAGAGACCCAGTACTTC
NA,NA,TRBJ2-1,TRBV24-1,CATSDLILRDTYNEQFF,TGTGCCACCAGTGATTTGATCCTCCGGGACACTTACAATGAGCAGTTCTTC
NA,NA,TRBJ2-5,TRBV2,CASSQYQETQYF,TGTGCCAGCAGTCAGTACCAAGAGACCCAGTACTTC
NA,NA,TRBJ1-1,TRBV2,CASSVVMEGLAFF,TGTGCCAGCAGTGTAGTAATGGAGGGGCTGGCTTTCTTT
NA,TRBD2,TRBJ2-1,TRBV4-3,CASRRGVSYNEQFF,TGCGCCAGCAGGCGGGGGGTCTCCTACAATGAGCAGTTCTTC
NA,NA,TRBJ1-3,TRBV4-2,CASSQVRGSGNTIYF,TGTGCCAGCAGCCAAGTCCGGGGCTCTGGAAACACCATATATTTT
once,TRBD1,TRBJ1-1,TRBV4-3,CASSQGGQGRKSEAFF,TGCGCCAGCAGCCAAGGGGGACAGGGAAGGAAATCTGAAGCTTTCTTT
NA,NA,TRBJ2-2,TRBV5-5,CASSLAERMNTGELFF,TGTGCCAGCAGCTTGGCTGAGCGGATGAACACCGGGGAGCTGTTTTTT
once,TRBD1,TRBJ1-6,TRBV27,CASSLSRQGHSPLHF,TGTGCCAGCAGTTTATCGAGACAGGGCCATTCACCCCTCCACTTT
NA,TRBD1,TRBJ2-2,TRBV7-2,CASRAGTGVPGELFF,TGTGCCAGCAGGGCGGGGACAGGGGTTCCCGGGGAGCTGTTTTTT
NA,TRBD2,TRBJ2-7,TRBV23-1,CASKPPLRTSGRNPYEQYF,TGCGCCAGCAAACCCCCCTTGCGGACTAGCGGGAGAAATCCCTACGAGCAGTACTTC
NA,NA,TRBJ1-2,TRBV7-9,CASSLVGAGGYTF,TGTGCCAGCAGCTTAGTTGGGGCTGGTGGCTACACCTTC
NA,NA,TRBJ1-1,TRBV7-2,CASSPGRGNTEAFF,TGTGCCAGCAGCCCAGGACGGGGGAACACTGAAGCTTTCTTT
NA,NA,TRBJ2-3,TRBV11-2,CASSSNGFGGTQYF,TGTGCCAGCAGCTCAAATGGATTTGGAGGCACGCAGTATTTT
NA,TRBD1,TRBJ2-3,TRBV5-8,CASSFFPGQGTDTQYF,TGTGCCAGCAGCTTTTTTCCGGGACAGGGCACAGATACGCAGTATTTT
NA,TRBD2,TRBJ2-1,TRBV13,CASRTLRAGGSNEQFF,TGTGCCAGCAGGACCCTAAGGGCGGGGGGAAGCAATGAGCAGTTCTTC
NA,NA,TRBJ1-6,TRBV6-2/TRBV6-3,CASSRQESNSPLHF,TGTGCCAGCAGCCGACAGGAGTCGAATTCACCCCTCCACTTT
NA,TRBD1,TRBJ1-5,TRBV10-3,CAISEGTGEEAQHF,TGTGCCATCAGTGAAGGGACAGGGGAGGAGGCCCAGCATTTT
NA,NA,TRBJ2-7,TRBV2,CASSQHRGEQYF,TGTGCCAGCAGTCAACACCGAGGGGAGCAGTACTTC
NA,NA,TRBJ1-1,TRBV6-5,CASSSTPGSAGAEAFF,TGTGCCAGCAGTTCAACCCCAGGGTCCGCGGGGGCTGAAGCTTTCTTT
NA,TRBD1,TRBJ1-3,TRBV10-3,CANSDRAGNTIYF,TGTGCCAACTCGGACAGGGCTGGAAACACCATATATTTT
NA,NA,TRBJ1-1,TRBV5-3,CARSLSGGVNTEAFF,TGTGCCAGAAGCTTATCGGGGGGCGTGAACACTGAAGCTTTCTTT
NA,NA,TRBJ1-2,TRBV19,CASSIAQGSDYGYTF,TGTGCCAGTAGTATAGCGCAGGGATCGGACTATGGCTACACCTTC
NA,TRBD1,TRBJ1-2,TRBV3-1/TRBV3-2,CASSQSWDRGQRGYTF,TGTGCCAGCAGCCAATCTTGGGACAGGGGGCAGCGGGGCTACACCTTC
NA,NA,TRBJ2-7,TRBV10-1,CASSDERAREPYEQYF,TGCGCCAGCAGTGATGAGCGCGCACGGGAGCCCTACGAGCAGTACTTC
NA,NA,TRBJ2-5,TRBV5-5,CASSFRGGGETQYF,TGTGCCAGCAGCTTCCGGGGAGGTGGAGAGACCCAGTACTTC
NA,NA,TRBJ1-2,TRBV9,CASRGGGYGYTF,TGTGCCAGCAGGGGTGGCGGTTATGGCTACACCTTC
NA,TRBD1,TRBJ1-4,TRBV19,CASSPSTGDEKLFF,TGTGCCAGTAGTCCTTCGACAGGGGATGAAAAACTGTTTTTT
NA,NA,TRBJ2-7,TRBV2,CASREDLSSEQYF,TGTGCCAGCAGAGAGGACTTAAGCTCCGAGCAGTACTTC
NA,TRBD1,TRBJ2-5,TRBV24-1,CATSDPRQGPETQYF,TGTGCCACCAGTGACCCTCGACAGGGCCCCGAGACCCAGTACTTC
NA,TRBD1,TRBJ1-4,TRBV5-1,CASSTGQGNEKLFF,TGCGCCAGCAGCACGGGACAGGGTAATGAAAAACTGTTTTTT
NA,TRBD1,TRBJ2-5,TRBV6-5,CASRSGQEETQYF,TGTGCCAGCAGGTCGGGACAGGAAGAGACCCAGTACTTC
NA,TRBD1,TRBJ1-2,TRBV5-4,CASSLGRDRETPF,TGTGCCAGCAGCTTGGGCCGGGACAGAGAGACCCCTTTC
NA,NA,TRBJ2-1,TRBV30,CAWSVQGLGEQFF,TGTGCCTGGAGTGTACAGGGTCTGGGCGAGCAGTTCTTC
NA,NA,TRBJ2-5,TRBV5-4,CASSPGQGVGETQYF,TGTGCCAGCAGCCCCGGACAAGGGGTCGGGGAGACCCAGTACTTC
NA,NA,TRBJ2-1,TRBV28,CASSTGTQIYNEQFF,TGTGCCAGCAGTACCGGGACTCAAATCTACAATGAGCAGTTCTTC
NA,NA,TRBJ1-2,TRBV11-2,CASSRQGVGYTF,TGTGCCAGCAGCCGACAAGGGGTTGGCTACACCTTC
NA,NA,TRBJ2-2,TRBV2,CAGAGNTGELFF,TGTGCCGGGGCAGGGAACACCGGGGAGCTGTTTTTT
NA,NA,TRBJ2-1,TRBV12-5,CASGLVQNEQFF,TGTGCTAGTGGTTTGGTACAAAATGAGCAGTTCTTC
NA,NA,TRBJ1-1,TRBV29-1,CSVGGLMNTEAFF,TGCAGCGTGGGGGGATTGATGAACACTGAAGCTTTCTTT
NA,TRBD1,TRBJ2-5,TRBV28,CASSQQGVETQYF,TGTGCCAGCAGTCAACAGGGGGTGGAGACCCAGTACTTC